This TCR beta chain was retrieved from a study of T cells in women clearing cervical HPV infection. Whole-study context: Cases: HPV16-related CIN3 or worse on histology, a couple of invasive cancers.

This CDR3 spans 14 amino acids. Per the germline V gene, CDR1 is SGHRS and CDR2 is YFSETQ. V lost 3 bases, J lost 6 bases, and 3 bases stayed unmatched. Assay used: immunoSEQ multiplex PCR; TCRdb lists only in-frame clones, some missing. Across about 32,000 clones, the top ten clones capture under 8% of the sample. For this clone: Sequencing ends 3 residues short of the CDR3 end; the germline J gene provides the rest.

Sequencing input: blood buffy coat. This TCR was sampled from a woman aged 18-70 years with a cervical HPV16 infection that either progressed to CIN3+ or cleared (not recorded which). The chain combines TRBV5-1 with TRBJ1-3, with 10 bases lining up with TRBD1. Partial CDR3 DNA: TGCGCCAGCAGCTCCGGGACAGGGGAAAACACC. Protein sequence: CASSSGTGENT. The CDR3 in full is CASSSGTGENTIYF.